A selection of T cell receptor beta chains follows, all from one sample in a study of siplizumab effects on memory and regulatory T cells. TCRdb keeps only in-frame clones here, not all; method: immunoSEQ multiplex PCR. This table holds approximately 94,000 clones, 93% found once. The sample consisted of CD8+ T cells sorted from blood. The receptors were sampled from a human donor in good health. Each CDR3 is given with its conserved first and last residue. The D gene is left open where the match is weak. Rows may omit the clone size; those that give it use once, few, many or a size class.

d_call: TRBD2; j_call: TRBJ2-3; v_call: TRBV7-3; clone_size: .; cdr3_nt: TGTGCCAGCAGCCGACTAGCCCCAGATACGCAGTATTTT; cdr3_aa: CASSRLAPDTQYF
d_call: .; j_call: TRBJ2-7; v_call: TRBV7-8; clone_size: .; cdr3_nt: TGTGCCAGCAGCCCCGGGGACGACAACTCCTACGAGCAGTACTTC; cdr3_aa: CASSPGDDNSYEQYF
d_call: TRBD2; j_call: TRBJ2-7; v_call: TRBV7-8; clone_size: .; cdr3_nt: TGTGCCAGCAGCCAACGGACTAGCGGGATTTACGAGCAGTACTTC; cdr3_aa: CASSQRTSGIYEQYF
d_call: .; j_call: TRBJ1-1; v_call: TRBV7-9; clone_size: .; cdr3_nt: TGTGCCAGCAGCTTAGGGCCAGGGCTGAACACTGAAGCTTTCTTT; cdr3_aa: CASSLGPGLNTEAFF
d_call: .; j_call: TRBJ2-3; v_call: TRBV9; clone_size: .; cdr3_nt: TGTGCCAGCAGCACGGATGGGGGTTCAGCAGATACGCAGTATTTT; cdr3_aa: CASSTDGGSADTQYF
d_call: TRBD1; j_call: TRBJ1-2; v_call: TRBV7-2; clone_size: .; cdr3_nt: TGTGCCAGCAGCTTCATGACAGGGCATGGCTACACCTTC; cdr3_aa: CASSFMTGHGYTF
d_call: TRBD2; j_call: TRBJ2-1; v_call: TRBV4-1; clone_size: .; cdr3_nt: TGCGCCAGCAGCCAAGTCGGGAGGAGGGTCGATGAGCAGTTCTTC; cdr3_aa: CASSQVGRRVDEQFF
d_call: .; j_call: TRBJ1-1; v_call: TRBV4-3; clone_size: .; cdr3_nt: TGCGCCAGCAGCCAAGAGGAGGTGAACACTGAAGCTTTCTTT; cdr3_aa: CASSQEEVNTEAFF
d_call: .; j_call: TRBJ2-7; v_call: TRBV9; clone_size: .; cdr3_nt: TGTGCCAGCAGCGTAGACTCAGGGGTTACCTACGAGCAGTACTTC; cdr3_aa: CASSVDSGVTYEQYF
d_call: TRBD2; j_call: TRBJ2-7; v_call: TRBV2; clone_size: .; cdr3_nt: TGTGCCAGTACCGGGGGGGTCGGATACGAGCAGTACTTC; cdr3_aa: CASTGGVGYEQYF
d_call: .; j_call: TRBJ2-7; v_call: TRBV27; clone_size: .; cdr3_nt: TGTGCCAGCAGTACCCAGGACGGAGATAAATCCTACGAGCAGTACTTC; cdr3_aa: CASSTQDGDKSYEQYF
d_call: .; j_call: TRBJ2-3; v_call: TRBV6-5; clone_size: .; cdr3_nt: TGTGCCAGCAGTTACGGAGGGGAAACGACAGATACGCAGTATTTT; cdr3_aa: CASSYGGETTDTQYF
d_call: .; j_call: TRBJ2-2; v_call: TRBV11-3; clone_size: .; cdr3_nt: TGTGCCAGCAGCTTAGAGGTGGGGCTAGCGATATCCGGGGAGCTGTTTTTT; cdr3_aa: CASSLEVGLAISGELFF
d_call: .; j_call: TRBJ1-1; v_call: TRBV30; clone_size: .; cdr3_nt: TGTGCCTGGAGTGTACAAGTCACTGAAGCTTTCTTT; cdr3_aa: CAWSVQVTEAFF
d_call: .; j_call: TRBJ1-1; v_call: TRBV6-6; clone_size: .; cdr3_nt: TGTGCCAGCAGTTACTCGACCAGGGGAAACACTGAAGCTTTCTTT; cdr3_aa: CASSYSTRGNTEAFF
d_call: .; j_call: TRBJ1-2; v_call: TRBV14; clone_size: .; cdr3_nt: TGTGCCAGCAGCCAACCCGAGGGCTATGGCTACACCTTC; cdr3_aa: CASSQPEGYGYTF
d_call: .; j_call: TRBJ1-5; v_call: TRBV5-1; clone_size: .; cdr3_nt: TGCGCCAGCAGCGCCACCGGGGGCAATCAGCCCCAGCATTTT; cdr3_aa: CASSATGGNQPQHF
d_call: .; j_call: TRBJ1-2; v_call: TRBV15; clone_size: .; cdr3_nt: TGTGCCACCCCGCGGGCGGATTTCGTCTATGGCTACACCTTC; cdr3_aa: CATPRADFVYGYTF
d_call: TRBD2; j_call: TRBJ2-7; v_call: TRBV7-9; clone_size: .; cdr3_nt: TGTGCCAGCAGCTTCGGCAGCGGGAAGTACGAGCAGTACTTC; cdr3_aa: CASSFGSGKYEQYF
d_call: TRBD1; j_call: TRBJ2-3; v_call: TRBV18; clone_size: once; cdr3_nt: TGTGCCAGCTCATCTGGGACAGGGGGTCGGGATACGCAGTATTTT; cdr3_aa: CASSSGTGGRDTQYF
d_call: .; j_call: TRBJ2-6; v_call: TRBV14; clone_size: .; cdr3_nt: TGTGCCAGCAGCCACATTTTGGGACCCTCCGCGGGGGCCAACGTCCTGACTTTC; cdr3_aa: CASSHILGPSAGANVLTF
d_call: TRBD2; j_call: TRBJ2-1; v_call: TRBV27; clone_size: once; cdr3_nt: TGTGCCAGCAGTTGGAGTCGGGATAGCGGGGGGTCCCCACTCAATGAGCAGTTCTTC; cdr3_aa: CASSWSRDSGGSPLNEQFF
d_call: .; j_call: TRBJ2-5; v_call: TRBV19; clone_size: .; cdr3_nt: TGTGCCAGTAGTATACATGGGTACCAAGAGACCCAGTACTTC; cdr3_aa: CASSIHGYQETQYF
d_call: TRBD2; j_call: TRBJ2-5; v_call: TRBV7-9; clone_size: .; cdr3_nt: TGTGCCAGCAGCCGCCCCCTTGGCGGGGGGAACCAAGAGACCCAGTACTTC; cdr3_aa: CASSRPLGGGNQETQYF
d_call: TRBD1; j_call: TRBJ1-2; v_call: TRBV9; clone_size: .; cdr3_nt: TGTGCCAGCAGCGTTTCAGGGGGGAACTATGGCTACACCTTC; cdr3_aa: CASSVSGGNYGYTF
d_call: TRBD1; j_call: TRBJ2-3; v_call: TRBV13; clone_size: .; cdr3_nt: TGTGCCAGCAGCTCGGGACAGAGAGACACAGATACGCAGTATTTT; cdr3_aa: CASSSGQRDTDTQYF
d_call: .; j_call: TRBJ2-1; v_call: TRBV19; clone_size: .; cdr3_nt: TGTGCCAGTAGTATTTTGGCAGGGTTCAATGAGCAGTTCTTC; cdr3_aa: CASSILAGFNEQFF
d_call: .; j_call: TRBJ2-7; v_call: TRBV27; clone_size: .; cdr3_nt: TGTGCCAGCAGTTTATCGCGGGGCTACGAGCAGTACTTC; cdr3_aa: CASSLSRGYEQYF
d_call: TRBD2; j_call: TRBJ2-5; v_call: TRBV7-6; clone_size: .; cdr3_nt: TGTGCCAGCAGCTACGGGACTAGCGGGGGGGCCGGGGAGACCCAGTACTTC; cdr3_aa: CASSYGTSGGAGETQYF
d_call: TRBD2; j_call: TRBJ2-5; v_call: TRBV6-5; clone_size: .; cdr3_nt: TGTGCCAGCAGTACTAGCGGGTTCGGGGGGACCCAGTACTTC; cdr3_aa: CASSTSGFGGTQYF
d_call: .; j_call: TRBJ2-3; v_call: TRBV6-5; clone_size: once; cdr3_nt: TGTGCCAGCAGTCCCCTCGGCGCCCGGGATACGCAGTATTTT; cdr3_aa: CASSPLGARDTQYF
d_call: TRBD1; j_call: TRBJ2-3; v_call: TRBV10-3; clone_size: .; cdr3_nt: TGTGCCATCAGTGAGATGGGCCTAGGGGGCCCAGATACGCAGTATTTT; cdr3_aa: CAISEMGLGGPDTQYF
d_call: .; j_call: TRBJ1-1; v_call: TRBV30; clone_size: once; cdr3_nt: TGTGCCTGGAGTTTTAATATGAACACTGAAGCTTTCTTT; cdr3_aa: CAWSFNMNTEAFF
d_call: .; j_call: TRBJ1-1; v_call: TRBV4-1; clone_size: .; cdr3_nt: TGCGCCAGCAGCCAAGACGTGCCCGGGACTGAAGCTTTCTTT; cdr3_aa: CASSQDVPGTEAFF
d_call: TRBD1; j_call: TRBJ1-4; v_call: TRBV9; clone_size: .; cdr3_nt: TGTGCCAGCAGCGTAGAGTACAGGGGGGGAAAACTGTTTTTT; cdr3_aa: CASSVEYRGGKLFF
d_call: .; j_call: TRBJ2-7; v_call: TRBV27; clone_size: .; cdr3_nt: TGTGCCAGCAGTCCCGGGACGCTGACCTACGAGCAGTACTTC; cdr3_aa: CASSPGTLTYEQYF
d_call: .; j_call: TRBJ2-3; v_call: TRBV7-9; clone_size: .; cdr3_nt: TGTGCCAGCAGCTTAGTAGAGGGTAGCACAGATACGCAGTATTTT; cdr3_aa: CASSLVEGSTDTQYF